The subject of this entry is one TCR beta chain. The antigen is not known. Sequenced by immunoSEQ multiplex PCR; TCRdb stores in-frame clones only, minus some. This sample has roughly 2.6 million clones; 90% to 95% occur once, and the top ten carry more than 0.12%. Investigators divided CD4+ cells into CD45RA+ naive and CD45RA-negative memory subsets. This sample was taken from a study of shared clonotypes between healthy human individuals. Findings of the study overall: The diversity represented, both genetic and in exposure history, was limited by few donors. Specimens sampled were limited to blood, with tissue repertoires likely differing. Between four donors, naive CD4 clonotypes were shared at a level of about 5%.

V gave up 7 bases and J gave up 7 bases; unmatched junction bases: 13. Per germline, CDR1 LNHDA and CDR2 SQIVND (reference sequence). CDR3 length: 15 residues. The TCR originated in a man in his late teens or twenties in good health. The sequencing sample was made of naive CD4+ T cells sorted from blood. Subset meaning: CD45RA+ positively selected. V is TRBV19 and J is TRBJ1-2; 9 positions agree with TRBD1. CDR3 nucleotide sequence: TGTGCCAGTACTCAACCCGGACAGGGGTCTGTTGGCTACACCTTC. Amino acid sequence: CASTQPGQGSVGYTF.